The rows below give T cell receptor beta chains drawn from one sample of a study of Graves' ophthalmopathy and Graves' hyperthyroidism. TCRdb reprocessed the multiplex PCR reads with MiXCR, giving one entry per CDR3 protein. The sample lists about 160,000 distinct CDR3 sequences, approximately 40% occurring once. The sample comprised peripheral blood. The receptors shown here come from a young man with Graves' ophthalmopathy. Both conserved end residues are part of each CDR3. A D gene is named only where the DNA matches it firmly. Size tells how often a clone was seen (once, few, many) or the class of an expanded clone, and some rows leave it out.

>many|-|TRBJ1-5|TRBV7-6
TGTGCCAGCAGCTCCACACGGTATCAGCCCCAGCATTTT
CASSSTRYQPQHF
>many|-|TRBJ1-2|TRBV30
TGTGCCTGGACGGGGGGGAGCATCCATAACTATGGCTACACCTTC
CAWTGGSIHNYGYTF
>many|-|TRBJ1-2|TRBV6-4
TGTGCCAGCAGTTTGTTCCACGGTAACTATGGCTACACCTTC
CASSLFHGNYGYTF
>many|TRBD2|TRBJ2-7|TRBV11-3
TGTGCCAGCAGCTCAGGACTAGCGGGTTTCGGCTACGAGCAGTACTTC
CASSSGLAGFGYEQYF
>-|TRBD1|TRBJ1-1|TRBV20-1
TGCAGTGCTAGACCTCCGACAGGGGTGGGGAACACTGAAGCTTTCTTT
CSARPPTGVGNTEAFF
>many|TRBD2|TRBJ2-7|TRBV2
TGTGCCAGCAGTGAAGCAATGGGGTGGCAGCGGGAGGGTAACGAGCAGTACTTC
CASSEAMGWQREGNEQYF
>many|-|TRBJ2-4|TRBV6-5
TGTGCCAGCATGGTGGGGTGGGCCAAAAACATTCAGTACTTC
CASMVGWAKNIQYF
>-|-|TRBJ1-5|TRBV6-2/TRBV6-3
TGTGCCAGCAGTTACCGAAATCAGCCCCAGCATTTT
CASSYRNQPQHF
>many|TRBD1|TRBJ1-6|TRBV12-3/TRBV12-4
TGTGCCAGCAGTTTTGGACAGGGAAGGTCACCCCTCCACTTT
CASSFGQGRSPLHF
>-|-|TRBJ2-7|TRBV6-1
TGTGCCAGCAGCTGGGGGGACAAGGTCTACGAGCAGTACTTC
CASSWGDKVYEQYF
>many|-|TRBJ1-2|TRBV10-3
TGTGCCATCAGTGAGTCGACCCGCAGCCATGGCTACACCTTC
CAISESTRSHGYTF